This T cell receptor (beta chain) emerged from a study of blood T cell repertoires in COVID-19. Study information: The United States, Italy and Spain supplied acute and convalescent COVID-19 samples. PBMCs, B-cell-depleted T cells, or T cells were the source of the cDNA or gDNA that made up the material.

This CDR3 spans 15 amino acids. V trimming: 1 base; J trimming: 1 base; junction bases outside the gene matches: 3. Germline CDR1 KGHSH, CDR2 LQKENI. This clone was seen once. The assay was immunoSEQ multiplex PCR, and TCRdb's table has in-frame clones only and misses some. The table has roughly 59,000 clones, about 85% seen once. Sequenced material: peripheral blood. The chain combines TRBV18 with TRBJ1-1, with 7 bases lining up with TRBD1. This TCR derives from a woman of 80 years or more with acute or convalescent COVID-19. The CDR3 region is CASSPRQGPNTEAFF. The CDR3 region has the DNA TGTGCCAGCTCACCACGACAGGGACCGAACACTGAAGCTTTCTTT.